This entry features one T cell receptor (beta chain) sequence. Trimming removed 0 bases from V and 0 bases from J, with 3 bases in between. The CDR3 has 14 amino acids. Per the germline V gene, CDR1 is MNHNS and CDR2 is SASEGT. The entry originates in a study of T cell changes during pregnancy in multiple sclerosis. The method was immunoSEQ multiplex PCR; TCRdb's version includes in-frame clones alone and lacks a portion of them. This table holds tens of thousands of clones, more than 75% found once. Sequenced here: CD4+ T cells from peripheral blood mononuclear cells, sampled in the first trimester of pregnancy. The TCR comes from a female donor with multiple sclerosis, enrolled in a pregnancy study. The gene calls are TRBV6-1 and TRBJ2-4, with D unresolved. The CDR3 reads CASSEALAKNIQYF. The CDR3 DNA reads TGTGCCAGCAGTGAAGCACTAGCCAAAAACATTCAGTACTTC.